The 14 T cell receptor beta chains presented below share a single source sample, sequenced in a study of T cell responses to AZD1222 COVID-19 vaccine. Data came from immunoSEQ multiplex PCR; TCRdb stores just in-frame clones and leaves some out. The sample carries roughly 120,000 clones, 92% recorded once. Source: peripheral blood, taken 28 days after the second AZD1222 dose. These receptors were taken from an adult who received the AZD1222 COVID-19 vaccine.

The chain has TRBV24-1 and TRBJ2-3, with D possibly matching TRBD2 (6 bases). The V gene lost 4 bases and the J gene lost 4 bases, with 11 bases spanning the gap. This CDR3 is built from 14 residues. Germline V gives CDR1 KGHDR, CDR2 SFDVKD. The DNA for the CDR3 is TGTGCCACCAGTGACTCGACTAGGTCAGATACGCAGTATTTT. This encodes CATSDSTRSDTQYF.

This rearrangement joins TRBV27 to TRBJ2-3; TRBD2 aligns across 12 bases. Trimming took 2 bases from V and 9 from J; bases not matched to a gene: 6. Germline V gives CDR1 MNHEY, CDR2 SMNVEV (reference sequence). This CDR3 has 15 amino acids. In nucleotides, the CDR3 is TGTGCCAGCAGTTTAAGGCTAGCGGGGGGGGTAACGCAGTATTTT. Amino acids: CASSLRLAGGVTQYF.

The rearrangement links TRBV7-6 to TRBJ2-7, with 9 bases lining up with TRBD1. Trimming took 4 bases from V and 0 from J; bases not matched to a gene: 1. The length of the CDR3 is 14 residues. The germline V gene encodes CDR1 SGHVS and CDR2 FNYEAQ. DNA of the CDR3: TGTGCCAGCAGCTCGGACAGGGGCTCCTACGAGCAGTACTTC. It codes for CASSSDRGSYEQYF.

This chain joins TRBV27 and TRBJ1-5, with D perhaps matching TRBD1 (5 bases). Looked up from germline, CDR1 is MNHEY and CDR2 is SMNVEV (reference sequence). This CDR3 spans 16 amino acids. Trimming stripped 3 bases from V and 4 bases from J, with 16 bases between. This chain's CDR3 is CASSFGAGRGNQPQHF. The CDR3 nucleotides are TGTGCCAGCAGTTTTGGGGCAGGGCGAGGAAATCAGCCCCAGCATTTT.

The rearrangement joins TRBV6-6 to TRBJ2-3; D gene unclear. The V gene lost 4 bases and the J gene lost 0 bases, with 8 bases spanning the gap. CDR3 length: 14 residues. The V gene's germline CDR1 is MNHNY and CDR2 SVGAGI (reference sequence). The CDR3 nucleotides read TGTGCCAGCAGTTCGGGCCCGAGCACAGATACGCAGTATTTT. Its translation is CASSSGPSTDTQYF.

The rearrangement joins TRBV28 to TRBJ1-2; perhaps TRBD1 as D (6 bases). The CDR3 is 14 residues long. The V and J ends lost 5 bases and 4 bases respectively, with 14 bases between them. Germline values: CDR1 MDHEN, CDR2 SYDVKM. Here the CDR3 reads CASSSRGAIYGYTF. The CDR3 DNA reads as TGTGCCAGCAGTAGTCGGGGGGCGATCTATGGCTACACCTTC.

This chain joins TRBV9 and TRBJ2-1, with D unclear. This CDR3 region has 12 residues. V dropped 3 bases and J dropped 4 bases, with 5 bases sitting between them. The germline gives CDR1 SGDLS, CDR2 YYNGEE. CDR3 in amino acids: CASSGLYNEQFF. The CDR3 coding sequence is TGTGCCAGCAGCGGGCTATACAATGAGCAGTTCTTC. Full variable domain (remainder filled in from reference TRBV9 and TRBJ2-1): DSGVTQTPKHLITATGQRVTLRCSPRSGDLSVYWYQQSLDQGLQFLIQYYNGEERAKGNILERFSAQQFPDLHSELNLSSLELGDSALYFCASSGLYNEQFFGPGTRLTVL.

The rearrangement uses TRBV19 and TRBJ2-2, with D perhaps TRBD1 (5 bases). Trimming removed 4 bases from V and 6 bases from J, with 9 bases in between. The CDR3 length is 13 residues. Germline V gene data show CDR1 as LNHDA and CDR2 as SQIVND (reference sequence). For the CDR3, the DNA is TGTGCCAGTAGTAGCAGGGCATCCGGGGAGCTGTTTTTT. This codes for CASSSRASGELFF.

A note on this clone: The junction does not match germline at one end; this may be a read error. The J gene is TRBJ2-5, the V gene TRBV7-7; the D is unclear. From germline, CDR1 is SSHAT and CDR2 FNYEAQ (reference sequence). This CDR3 comprises 15 residues. The CDR3 is CASSLEWSREETQYF. Here the CDR3 DNA reads TGTGCTAGCAGCTTAGAATGGTCCCGGGAAGAGACCCAGTACTTC. The full variable domain, in which reference TRBV7-7 and TRBJ2-5 provide the parts outside the CDR3, is GAGVSQSPRYKVTKRGQDVTLRCDPISSHATLYWYQQALGQGPEFLTYFNYEAQPDKSGLPSDRFSAERPEGSISTLTIQRTEQRDSAMYRCASSLEWSREETQYFGPGTRLLVL.

The chain links TRBV27 to TRBJ1-5, with 10 bases aligning to TRBD1. The CDR3 is made up of 18 amino acids. Germline CDR1 MNHEY, CDR2 SMNVEV (reference sequence). J gave up 2 bases and V 2 bases, and 9 bases lay outside the gene matches. CDR3 in DNA: TGTGCCAGCAGTTTAACCGGGACAGGGGATCGGGGCAATCAGCCCCAGCATTTT. Translated, it gives CASSLTGTGDRGNQPQHF.

The chain links TRBV4-1 to TRBJ1-6; D not certain. Per the germline V gene, CDR1 is MGHRA and CDR2 is YSYEKL. The CDR3 is 14 residues long. V was shortened by 4 bases and J by 6 bases, with 10 bases between the two germline ends. The CDR3 reads CASSPLWVNSPLHF. CDR3 nucleotide sequence: TGCGCCAGCAGCCCCCTCTGGGTTAATTCACCCCTCCACTTT.

V and J are TRBV12-3 or TRBV12-4 and TRBJ1-4; the D is unclear. V gave up 3 bases and J gave up 8 bases, with 10 bases separating them. This CDR3 region has 13 residues. The CDR3 DNA sequence: TGTGCCAGCAGTTTTGGGGTTACAGAAAAACTGTTTTTT. Translating it yields CASSFGVTEKLFF.

The chain employs TRBV14 and TRBJ1-3, with D tentatively TRBD1 (6 bases). This CDR3 is 14 amino acids long. The V end was cut by 1 base, the J end by 2 bases, with 6 bases between. Germline V gene sequence: CDR1 SGHDN, CDR2 FVKESK. The DNA for the CDR3 is TGTGCCAGCAGCCAAGGGGGGCCTGGAAACACCATATATTTT. Translated, it gives CASSQGGPGNTIYF.

J is TRBJ2-3 and V is TRBV14; 7 nucleotides align to TRBD2. This CDR3 contains 15 residues. V was clipped by 5 bases and J by 6 bases; unmatched bases: 11. CDR1 SGHDN and CDR2 FVKESK come from the germline V gene. The chain's CDR3 is CASSSRDYPRDTQYF. The CDR3 nucleotides read TGTGCCAGCAGCTCCCGGGACTACCCCCGGGATACGCAGTATTTT.